Presented here are 4 T cell receptor beta chains from one specimen sequenced in a study of cytomegalovirus exposure and HLA in healthy donors. Primers: 60 Vbeta forward and 13 Jbeta reverse. Libraries were prepared by immunoSEQ multiplex PCR; TCRdb keeps only in-frame clonotypes and omits some of them. The sample carries about 55,000 clones, 55% to 85% recorded once. Sample: PBMCs. Receptors originate from a man between 35 and 55 years old in good health and CMV-seropositive.

The V and J genes are TRBV6-6 and TRBJ2-7; the match to TRBD1 covers 9 bases. The CDR3 consists of 15 residues. Germline V gene sequence: CDR1 MNHNY, CDR2 SVGAGI (reference sequence). J lost 5 bases, V lost 0 bases, and 5 bases had no gene match. This chain's CDR3 is CASSYSQDRGDEQYF. The CDR3 nucleotides are TGTGCCAGCAGTTACTCTCAGGACAGGGGTGACGAGCAGTACTTC.

The chain couples TRBV7-2 to TRBJ1-5, with D uncertain. Between the trimmed V and J ends, which lost 3 bases and 4 bases, there was a span of 10 bases. This CDR3 has 14 residues. Germline CDR1 is SGHTA and CDR2 is FQGNSA. The CDR3 protein is CASSLQAQNQPQHF. Here the CDR3 DNA reads TGTGCCAGCAGCTTGCAGGCCCAGAATCAGCCCCAGCATTTT.

The V call is TRBV4-2, the J call TRBJ1-5; the D gene is possibly TRBD1 (6 bases). V lost 0 bases and J lost 6, with 12 bases in between. Germline V gene sequence: CDR1 LGHNA, CDR2 YNFKEQ. The CDR3 is made up of 15 amino acids. The CDR3 DNA reads as TGTGCCAGCAGCCAAGAAGCAGGGGAGGGTCAGCCCCAGCATTTT. Its translation is CASSQEAGEGQPQHF.

The chain employs TRBV15 and TRBJ2-6, with TRBD1 matching 7 bases. CDR1 and CDR2 from the germline V gene are LNHNV and YYDKDF (reference sequence). CDR3 length: 18 amino acids. V shed 1 base and J 4 bases; nucleotides not matched to a gene: 10. CDR3 sequence reads: CATSRGTLTGNGANVLTF. In DNA, the CDR3 is TGTGCCACCAGCAGAGGTACACTGACAGGGAACGGGGCCAACGTCCTGACTTTC.